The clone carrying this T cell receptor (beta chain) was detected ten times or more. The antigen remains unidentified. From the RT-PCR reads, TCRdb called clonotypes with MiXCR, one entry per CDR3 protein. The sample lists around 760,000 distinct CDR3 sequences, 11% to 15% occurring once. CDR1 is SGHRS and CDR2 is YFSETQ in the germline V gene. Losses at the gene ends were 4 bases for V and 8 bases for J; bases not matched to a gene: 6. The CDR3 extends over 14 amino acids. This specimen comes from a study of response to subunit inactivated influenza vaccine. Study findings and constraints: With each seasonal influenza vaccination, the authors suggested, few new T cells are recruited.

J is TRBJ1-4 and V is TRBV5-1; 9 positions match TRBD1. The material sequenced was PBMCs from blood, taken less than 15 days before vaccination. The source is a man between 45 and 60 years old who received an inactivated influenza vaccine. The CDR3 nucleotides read TGCGCCAGCAGCCCAGACAGGGGGACCGAAAAACTGTTTTTT. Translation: CASSPDRGTEKLFF.